This TCR beta chain stems from a study of tumor-infiltrating lymphocytes in primary liver carcinoma (dated by TCRdb to the late 2010s). Notes on the research overall: About 5 patients with histopathologically diagnosed primary liver carcinoma underwent surgical resection in China between 2015 and 2016. The five patients had tumors staged T1-T3 N0M0, with maximum diameters ranging from about 4.2 to 10 cm. Each sample produced about 3.5 to 8 million productive TCRbeta reads, and read depth showed no significant difference between tissue types. High reproducibility was observed for the technical replicate repertoires, with mean shared-clone rates roughly 0.89 and correlation coefficients above 0.98. A total of about 35 specimens from 5 patients, comprising approximately 25 tumor regions, 5 adjacent noncancerous liver tissues and 5 peripheral blood samples, were covered by TCRbeta repertoire sequencing. For each liver tumor, the study sampled five regions along with adjacent normal tissue and blood, and applied TCRbeta repertoire sequencing, expression microarrays and whole-exome sequencing. The five patients, three men and two women aged 30 to 69 years, had hepatocellular carcinoma (four) or combined HCC and intrahepatic cholangiocarcinoma (one).

A remark on this clonotype: Its antigen is unknown. Being one base from a much bigger clone, this may be a read error.

TRIzol reagent was used to extract blood RNA from unsorted whole blood, while the DNeasy Blood & Tissue kit provided the germline DNA. At the time of sampling, the patients had chronic HBV infection and had not received any treatment. Approximately 4 milliliters of peripheral blood were collected into K2EDTA tubes before surgery. In the germline V gene, CDR1 corresponds to ENHRY and CDR2 to SYGVKD. The CDR3 starts with the cysteine, ends with the phenylalanine, and has 17 residues. The CDR3 DNA has 51 bases and is translated from base 1. General conclusions and limits of the study: Because the samples were bulk and unsorted, CD4+ and CD8+ T cell repertoires could not be compared. Consistent with antigen-driven expansion, pairs of tumor regions showed higher repertoire overlap (mean about 36%) than either tumor-adjacent pairs (approximately 17%) or tumor-blood pairs (about 14%). A significantly larger repertoire fraction was made up by the top 250 clones in tumors than in blood (p = 0.039). Because sequencing covered only the TCR beta chain and unpaired alpha chains were not captured, true repertoire diversity is likely underestimated. Only 4 or 5 patients were included in the study, and the authors note that the findings should be validated in a larger study.

TCRbeta-specific cDNA was reverse-transcribed from 500 ng total RNA using a constant-region primer and ProtoScript II reverse transcriptase. Construction of the TCRbeta libraries relied on three nested rounds of multiplex PCR, following a slightly modified ARM-PCR procedure. Each of the first two PCR rounds ran for approximately 11 cycles using multiplex TRBV1-TRBV30 forward primers together with a Cbeta reverse primer. Sample barcodes and Illumina adapters were attached in a final 25-cycle PCR using Deep VentR polymerase. Amplicons of 200-500 bp were gel-purified with a QIAquick gel extraction kit before sequencing. An Illumina HiSeq 2500 was used to sequence the TCRbeta amplicons with 250-bp paired-end reads. The authors' analysis ran thus. Reads were quality-trimmed with Trimmomatic v0.33, and paired reads were merged with FLASH v1.2.11 to recover full CDR3 sequences. MiGEC v1.2.1b assigned V, D and J germline segments to the rearranged TCRbeta sequences. Clonotype statistics and Shannon-Wiener diversity indices were calculated with VDJtools v1.0.0. Except for diversity analysis, only each sample's 250 most abundant clonotypes were used in subsequent analyses to reduce sampling bias. TCRdb passed the public sequencing reads through fastp at Q25 and MiXCR, retaining productive beta sequences. Merged by CDR3 protein, the rows form single entries marked with the most common genes and DNA. The V and J calls come from TCRdb's annotation, not from the publication. The sample table shows about 330,000 distinct CDR3 sequences, and less than 70% are seen once. Clones ranked in the top ten supply 6.5% of the sample.

The sequence was collected from a man aged 35 to 55 with primary liver carcinoma and hepatitis B virus infection. The sample consisted of peripheral blood. The receptor chain draws on TRBV10-3 and TRBJ2-3, with TRBD2 tentatively as D gene (5 bases match). The CDR3 in this case is CAIGEEVEEISTDTQYF. The DNA sequence follows: TGTGCCATCGGTGAGGAGGTAGAAGAGATTAGCACAGATACGCAGTATTTT.